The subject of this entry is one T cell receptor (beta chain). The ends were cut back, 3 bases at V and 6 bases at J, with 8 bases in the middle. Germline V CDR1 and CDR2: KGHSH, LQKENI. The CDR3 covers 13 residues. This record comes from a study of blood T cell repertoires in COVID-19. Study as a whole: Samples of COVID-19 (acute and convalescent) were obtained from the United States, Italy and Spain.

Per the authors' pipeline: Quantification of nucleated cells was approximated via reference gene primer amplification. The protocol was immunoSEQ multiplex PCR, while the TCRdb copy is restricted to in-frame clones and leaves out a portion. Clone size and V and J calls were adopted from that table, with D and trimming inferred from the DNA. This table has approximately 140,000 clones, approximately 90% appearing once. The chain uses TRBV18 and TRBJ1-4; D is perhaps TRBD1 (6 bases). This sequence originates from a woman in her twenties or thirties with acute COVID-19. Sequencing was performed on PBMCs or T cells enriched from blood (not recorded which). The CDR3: CASSPGQHEKLFF. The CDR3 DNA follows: TGTGCCAGCTCACCGGGACAACATGAAAAACTGTTTTTT.